This T cell receptor beta chain was retrieved from a study of T cell responses to AZD1222 COVID-19 vaccine. Study-wide results and caveats: Of the AZD1222 recipients, only 5 or 6 were seropositive at baseline. Reportedly, nearly half the spike-specific TCRs target unmutated variant regions. White British people made up most donors, females outnumbered males, and clonal diversity was possibly underestimated.

About this clone: Antigen specificity is unknown.

TCRdb's table, derived via immunoSEQ multiplex PCR, lists solely in-frame clones and lacks some. The sample holds about 110,000 clones, roughly 87% seen once. This CDR3 contains 15 residues. Trimming left V 6 bases short and J 4 bases short, with 19 bases between. Germline V gives CDR1 SGHNT, CDR2 YYREEE (reference sequence). This sequence was found in an adult in good health. The V and J genes are TRBV5-4 and TRBJ1-1; D is unclear. The sequencing used peripheral blood, collected on day 0 of MenACWY control vaccination. CDR3: CASTLLGGYTTEAFF. CDR3 DNA: TGTGCCAGCACTTTGTTAGGTGGTTATACCACTGAAGCTTTCTTT.